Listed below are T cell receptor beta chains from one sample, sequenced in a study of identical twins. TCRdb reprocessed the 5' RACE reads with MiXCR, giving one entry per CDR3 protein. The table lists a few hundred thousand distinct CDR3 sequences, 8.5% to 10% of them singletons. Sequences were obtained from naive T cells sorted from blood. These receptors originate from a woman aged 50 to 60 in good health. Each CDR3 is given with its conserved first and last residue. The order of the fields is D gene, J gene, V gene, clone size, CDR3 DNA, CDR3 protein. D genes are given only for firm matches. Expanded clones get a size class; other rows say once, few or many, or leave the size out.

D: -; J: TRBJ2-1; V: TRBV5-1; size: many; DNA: TGCGCCAGCAGCTTGGGGACCAACAATGAGCAGTTCTTC; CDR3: CASSLGTNNEQFF
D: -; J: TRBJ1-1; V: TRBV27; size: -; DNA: TGTGCCAGCAGTTTGGGGGGACCAATGAACACTGAAGCTTTCTTT; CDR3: CASSLGGPMNTEAFF
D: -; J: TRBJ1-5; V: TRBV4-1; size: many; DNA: TGCGCCAGCAGCCAAGAAAGATATCAGCCCCAGCATTTT; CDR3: CASSQERYQPQHF
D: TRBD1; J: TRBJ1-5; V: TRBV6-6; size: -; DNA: TGTGCCAGTGCGGGGACAGGCAATCAGCCCCAGCATTTT; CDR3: CASAGTGNQPQHF
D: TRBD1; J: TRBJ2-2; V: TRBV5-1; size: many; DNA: TGCGCCAGCAGCTTGGAGGGGGCCTTCGGGGAGCTGTTTTTT; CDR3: CASSLEGAFGELFF
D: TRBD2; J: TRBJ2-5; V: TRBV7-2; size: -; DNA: TGTGCCAGCAGCGTCGGGACTAGCGGGAGTATGAAGACCCAGTACTTC; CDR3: CASSVGTSGSMKTQYF
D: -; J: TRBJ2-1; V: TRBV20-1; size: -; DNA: TGCAGTGCTAGTGATCGCCTAACCACCACCAATGAGCAGTTCTTC; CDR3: CSASDRLTTTNEQFF
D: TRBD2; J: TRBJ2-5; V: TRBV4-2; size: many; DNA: TGTGCCAGCAGCCAAGGAAGTTCTTCAGCACTAGCGGGAGAGACCCAGTACTTC; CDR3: CASSQGSSSALAGETQYF
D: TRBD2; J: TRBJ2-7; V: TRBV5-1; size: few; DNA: TGCGCCAGCAGGCCTAGCCCGGGAGCGGGAGGCGAGCAGTACTTC; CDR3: CASRPSPGAGGEQYF
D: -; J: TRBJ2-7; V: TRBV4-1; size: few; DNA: TGCGCCAGCAGCCATCGAATGACTTCCTCCTACGAGCAGTACTTC; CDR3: CASSHRMTSSYEQYF
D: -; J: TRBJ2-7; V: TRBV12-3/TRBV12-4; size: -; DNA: TGTGCCAGCAGTTTATTAGGGGGCGGGAAGTACGAGCAGTACTTC; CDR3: CASSLLGGGKYEQYF
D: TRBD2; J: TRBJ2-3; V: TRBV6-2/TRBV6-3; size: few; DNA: TGTGCCAGCAGTTACCCGCTAGCGGGAGGGCGTGTAGATACGCAGTATTTT; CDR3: CASSYPLAGGRVDTQYF
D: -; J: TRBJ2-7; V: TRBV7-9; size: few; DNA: TGTGCCAGCAGCTTATTTTGGGAGCCCCACGAGCAGTACTTC; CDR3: CASSLFWEPHEQYF
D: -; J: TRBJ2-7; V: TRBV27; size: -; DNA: TGTGCCAGCAGTTTACCCAACGAGCAGTACTTC; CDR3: CASSLPNEQYF
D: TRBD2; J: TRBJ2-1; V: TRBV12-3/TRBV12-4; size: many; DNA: TGTGCCAGCAGTTTATGGCGGGAGAGAATGAATGAGCAGTTCTTC; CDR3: CASSLWRERMNEQFF